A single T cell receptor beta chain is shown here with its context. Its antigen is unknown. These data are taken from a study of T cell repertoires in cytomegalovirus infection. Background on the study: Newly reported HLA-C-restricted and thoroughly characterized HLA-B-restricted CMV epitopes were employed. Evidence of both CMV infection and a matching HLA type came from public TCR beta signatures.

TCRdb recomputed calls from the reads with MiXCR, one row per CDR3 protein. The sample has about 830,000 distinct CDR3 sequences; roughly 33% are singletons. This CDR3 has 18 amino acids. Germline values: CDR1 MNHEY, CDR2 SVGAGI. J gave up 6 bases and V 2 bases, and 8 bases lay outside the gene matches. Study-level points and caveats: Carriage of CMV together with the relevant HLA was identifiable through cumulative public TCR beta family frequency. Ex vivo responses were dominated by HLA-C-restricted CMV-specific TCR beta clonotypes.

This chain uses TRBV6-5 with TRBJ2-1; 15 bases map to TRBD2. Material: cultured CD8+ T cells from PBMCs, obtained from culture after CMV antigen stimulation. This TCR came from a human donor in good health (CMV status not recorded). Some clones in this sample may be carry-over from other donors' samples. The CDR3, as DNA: TGTGCCAGCAGTTACCCCGGGACTAGCGGGGGGATCGGCAATGAGCAGTTCTTC. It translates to CASSYPGTSGGIGNEQFF.